The next 9 T cell receptor beta chains were all read from a single sample in a study of identical twins. TCRdb called the 5' RACE reads again in MiXCR, with one record for every CDR3 protein. Of 750,000 to 950,000 distinct CDR3 sequences listed, roughly an eighth are singletons. These data were likewise used in another study, on yellow fever vaccine responses in identical twins.

The sequencing sample was made of PBMCs. The origin of the receptors is a woman aged 18-35 years in good health.

This clonotype turned up a few times. The CDR3 region is CASTLQETHYNEQFF. CDR3 DNA sequence: TGCGCCAGCACCCTCCAGGAAACGCATTACAATGAGCAGTTCTTC. The genes are TRBV4-1 and TRBJ2-1; no clear D gene. V was pared by 7 bases and J by 4 bases, with 17 bases between. There are 15 residues in the CDR3. The germline V gene encodes CDR1 MGHRA and CDR2 YSYEKL.

This clonotype was detected a few times. This rearrangement joins TRBV5-5 to TRBJ2-5; D might be TRBD1 (5 bases). The germline V gene has CDR1 SGHKS and CDR2 YYEKEE (reference sequence). V gave up 0 bases and J gave up 5 bases, with 8 bases separating them. This CDR3 region has 13 residues. CDR3 region: CASSLGQWETQYF. The CDR3 DNA is TGTGCCAGCAGCTTGGGACAGTGGGAGACCCAGTACTTC.

This clonotype was picked up a small number of times. This may be a read error, as it is one base from a much larger clone. This rearrangement joins TRBV28 to TRBJ1-3; no definite D call. Germline CDR1 and CDR2: MDHEN and SYDVKM. The V end was cut by 8 bases, the J end by 0 bases, with 5 bases between. This CDR3 comprises 12 residues. Here the CDR3 DNA reads TGTGCCAGCGGCAACTCTGGAAACACCATATATTTT. This translates into CASGNSGNTIYF.

The chain links TRBV11-1 to TRBJ2-4; D is possibly TRBD1 (6 bases). Trimming cost V 5 bases and J 0 bases, with 23 bases left between them. This CDR3 is 19 amino acids long. CDR1 SGHAT and CDR2 FQDESV come from the germline V gene (reference sequence). The CDR3 spells CASSLKETWTVEAKNIQYF. CDR3 nucleotide sequence: TGTGCCAGCAGCCTAAAAGAAACATGGACAGTCGAAGCCAAAAACATTCAGTACTTC. The whole variable domain, remainder taken from reference TRBV11-1 and TRBJ2-4, is EAEVAQSPRYKITEKSQAVAFWCDPISGHATLYWYRQILGQGPELLVQFQDESVVDDSQLPKDRFSAERLKGVDSTLKIQPAELGDSAMYLCASSLKETWTVEAKNIQYFGAGTRLSVL.

This clonotype was recorded many times. The rearrangement uses TRBV24-1 and TRBJ1-4, with TRBD1 matching 8 bases. The J segment lost 0 bases and the V segment lost 8 bases, leaving 7 bases of the junction unmatched. The length of the CDR3 is 16 residues. Germline loops: CDR1 KGHDR, CDR2 SFDVKD. The CDR3 here is CATNPGQASTNEKLFF. The CDR3 bases are TGTGCCACCAATCCGGGACAGGCTTCAACTAATGAAAAACTGTTTTTT.

The V and J genes are TRBV5-6 and TRBJ2-2; weak D call: TRBD1 (6 bases). Germline assignment: CDR1 SGHDT and CDR2 YYEEEE. The CDR3 has 16 residues. Trimming took 1 base from V and 1 from J, leaving 11 bases between them. CDR3 in DNA: TGTGCCAGCAGCTTGCTCGGCAGGGGGAACACCGGGGAGCTGTTTTTT. This translates into CASSLLGRGNTGELFF.

This clonotype appeared a few times. V and J are TRBV5-1 and TRBJ2-7, with D possibly being TRBD1 (5 bases). The CDR3 consists of 18 residues. The V gene's germline CDR1 is SGHRS and CDR2 YFSETQ. V was trimmed by 4 bases and J by 1 base, leaving 24 bases between them. The CDR3 spells CASSRPPVTAGLSYEQYF. DNA of the CDR3: TGCGCCAGCAGCCGCCCCCCGGTAACGGCAGGGCTTTCCTACGAGCAGTACTTC.

The chain carries TRBV7-8 and TRBJ2-1; no clear D gene. Germline V lookup: CDR1 SGHVS, CDR2 FQNEAQ. This CDR3 spans 18 amino acids. V lost 7 bases to trimming and J lost 0 bases, with 22 bases between them. The chain's CDR3 is CASTKFSTQEFSYNEQFF. The CDR3, as DNA: TGTGCCAGCACCAAGTTCAGCACCCAGGAGTTCTCCTACAATGAGCAGTTCTTC.

This clonotype came up a few times. The chain employs TRBV12-3 or TRBV12-4 and TRBJ2-7, with TRBD1 matching 8 bases. J was trimmed by 3 bases and V by 5 bases; bases with no gene match: 6. This CDR3 has 14 amino acids. The CDR3: CASSQQGGGYEQYF. CDR3 bases: TGTGCCAGCAGTCAACAGGGGGGAGGCTACGAGCAGTACTTC.